A single T cell receptor beta chain is shown here with its context. What it binds is not known. PCR employed 60 Vbeta and 13 Jbeta primers. The data were produced by immunoSEQ multiplex PCR, yet TCRdb's version contains in-frame clones alone and is incomplete. This sample carries 120,000 or so clones, over 65% of them seen once, and the ten largest clones take approximately 3.6%. While unrecorded immune exposures were likely, the donors were nominally healthy when sampled. V was clipped by 4 bases and J by 3 bases; unmatched bases: 3. The CDR3 is 14 amino acids. Germline V gene data show CDR1 as SGHDT and CDR2 as YYEEEE. The entry originates in a study of cytomegalovirus exposure and HLA in healthy donors. Study-wide findings and caveats: The authors later found TCR association rates varying by HLA locus, with DRB1 most and HLA-C fewest. A few CMV-associated chains were confirmed in vitro to be specific for CMV antigens. Sequences of the TCR beta chain were said to predict the HLA-A and HLA-B alleles of most subjects accurately.

This sequence originates from a young man in good health and CMV-seronegative. The genes are TRBV5-6 and TRBJ2-7; 11 positions match TRBD2. Specimen: PBMCs. The CDR3 loop reads CASSAGLAVYEQYF. Written as DNA, the CDR3 is TGTGCCAGCAGCGCGGGACTAGCGGTCTACGAGCAGTACTTC.